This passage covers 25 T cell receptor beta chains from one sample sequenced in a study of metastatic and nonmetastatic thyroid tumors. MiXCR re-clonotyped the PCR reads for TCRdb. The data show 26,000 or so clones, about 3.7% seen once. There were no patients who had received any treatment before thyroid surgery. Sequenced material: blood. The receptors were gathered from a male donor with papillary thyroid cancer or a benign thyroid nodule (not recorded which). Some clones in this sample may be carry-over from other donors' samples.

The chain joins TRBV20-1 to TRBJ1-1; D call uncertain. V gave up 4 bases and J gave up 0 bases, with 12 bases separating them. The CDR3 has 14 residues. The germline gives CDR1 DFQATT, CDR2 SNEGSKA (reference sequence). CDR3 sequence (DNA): TGCAGTGCTACAAAGCAGGTGCTGAACACTGAAGCTTTCTTT. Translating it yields CSATKQVLNTEAFF.

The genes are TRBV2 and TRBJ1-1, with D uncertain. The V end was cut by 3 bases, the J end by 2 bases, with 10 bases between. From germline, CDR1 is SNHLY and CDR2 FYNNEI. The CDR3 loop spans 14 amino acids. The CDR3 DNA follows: TGTGCCAGCAGTGATTGGCAGAAAAACACTGAAGCTTTCTTT. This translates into CASSDWQKNTEAFF.

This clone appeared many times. CDR3 DNA: TGTGCCAGCAGCTTGGGAGGGCCCGGGGATTCACCCCTCCACTTT. The encoded protein is CASSLGGPGDSPLHF. The chain links TRBV5-4 to TRBJ1-6; no definite D call. V was shortened by 0 bases and J by 8 bases, with 12 bases between the two germline ends. The germline gives CDR1 SGHNT, CDR2 YYREEE (reference sequence). The CDR3 runs 15 residues.

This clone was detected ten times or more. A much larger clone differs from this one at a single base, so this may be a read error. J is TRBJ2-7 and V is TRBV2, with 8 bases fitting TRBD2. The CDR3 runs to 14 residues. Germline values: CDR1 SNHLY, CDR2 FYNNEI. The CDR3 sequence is CAGSEPLAGPEQYF. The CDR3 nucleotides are TGTGCCGGCAGTGAACCCCTAGCGGGCCCCGAGCAGTACTTC.

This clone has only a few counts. Here the CDR3 DNA reads TGTGCCAGCAGTTACGGAACGGACAGGGTGTCCATATATTTT. Translated: CASSYGTDRVSIYF. This chain links TRBV6-2 or TRBV6-3 with TRBJ1-3, with 8 bases lining up with TRBD1. The length of the CDR3 is 14 residues. CDR1 MNHEY and CDR2 SVGEGT come from the germline V gene. The V and J ends lost 2 bases and 11 bases, in that order; junction bases with no gene match: 8.

The CDR3 is CASSRGTSGSLTRETQYF. DNA for the CDR3: TGTGCCAGCAGCCGGGGGACTAGCGGGAGCCTAACTCGGGAGACCCAGTACTTC. The V and J genes are TRBV7-2 and TRBJ2-5, with 14 bases aligning to TRBD2. The germline V gene encodes CDR1 SGHTA and CDR2 FQGNSA. J was trimmed by 5 bases and V by 5 bases; bases with no gene match: 13. The CDR3 has 18 residues.

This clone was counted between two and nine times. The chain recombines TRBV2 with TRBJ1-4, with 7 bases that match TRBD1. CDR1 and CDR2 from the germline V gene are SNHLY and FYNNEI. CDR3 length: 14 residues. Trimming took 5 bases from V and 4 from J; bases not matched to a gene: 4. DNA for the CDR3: TGTGCCAGCAGTACCGGGACAGATAATGAAAAACTGTTTTTT. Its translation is CASSTGTDNEKLFF. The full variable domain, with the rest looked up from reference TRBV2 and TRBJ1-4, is EPEVTQTPSHQVTQMGQEVILRCVPISNHLYFYWYRQILGQKVEFLVSFYNNEISEKSEIFDDQFSVERPDGSNFTLKIRSTKLEDSAMYFCASSTGTDNEKLFFGSGTQLSVL.

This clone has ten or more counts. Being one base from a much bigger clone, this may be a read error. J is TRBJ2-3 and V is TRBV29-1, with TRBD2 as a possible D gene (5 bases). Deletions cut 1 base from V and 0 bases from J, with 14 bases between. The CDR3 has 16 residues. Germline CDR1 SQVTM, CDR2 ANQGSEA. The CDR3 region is CSVEGRLAYSTDTQYF. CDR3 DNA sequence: TGCAGCGTTGAAGGTCGTCTAGCCTATAGCACAGATACGCAGTATTTT.

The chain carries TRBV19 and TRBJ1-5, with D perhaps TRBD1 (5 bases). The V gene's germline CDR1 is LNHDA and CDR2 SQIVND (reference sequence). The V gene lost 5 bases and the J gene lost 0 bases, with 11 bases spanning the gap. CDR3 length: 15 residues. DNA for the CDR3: TGTGCCAGTAGTCCTGGGACGGATAGCAATCAGCCCCAGCATTTT. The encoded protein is CASSPGTDSNQPQHF.

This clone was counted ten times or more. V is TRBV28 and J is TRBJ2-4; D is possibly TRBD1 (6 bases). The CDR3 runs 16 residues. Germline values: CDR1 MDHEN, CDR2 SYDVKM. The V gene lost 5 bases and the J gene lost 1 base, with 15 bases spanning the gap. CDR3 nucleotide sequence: TGTGCCAGCAGTCGGACAGTTCTTGGGGCCAAAAACATTCAGTACTTC. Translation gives CASSRTVLGAKNIQYF.

This chain's CDR3 is CASSYLAGGYEQYF. In DNA form, the CDR3 reads TGTGCCAGCAGTTACCTAGCGGGAGGCTACGAGCAGTACTTC. V is TRBV6-8 and J is TRBJ2-7, with TRBD2 identical over 11 bases. CDR3 length: 14 amino acids. Per the germline V gene, CDR1 is MNHGY and CDR2 is SAAAGT. V lost 2 bases to trimming and J lost 3 bases; unmatched junction nucleotides: 0.

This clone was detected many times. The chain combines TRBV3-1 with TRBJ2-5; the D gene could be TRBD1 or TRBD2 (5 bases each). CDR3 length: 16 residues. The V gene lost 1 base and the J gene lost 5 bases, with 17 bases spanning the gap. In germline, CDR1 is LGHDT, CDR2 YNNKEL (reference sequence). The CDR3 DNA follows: TGTGCCAGCAGCCAAGTGGGAATCGGAGAGGGGGAGACCCAGTACTTC. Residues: CASSQVGIGEGETQYF.

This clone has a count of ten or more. The CDR3 DNA reads as TGCAGTGCTAGAGATCAGGGGAGGGGGCGGTACGAGCAGTACTTC. It specifies CSARDQGRGRYEQYF. This chain joins TRBV20-1 and TRBJ2-7; perhaps D is TRBD1 or TRBD2 (7 bases each). This CDR3 region has 15 residues. CDR1 is DFQATT and CDR2 is SNEGSKA in the germline V gene (reference sequence). Trimming removed 0 bases at V and 4 bases at J, with 16 bases between.

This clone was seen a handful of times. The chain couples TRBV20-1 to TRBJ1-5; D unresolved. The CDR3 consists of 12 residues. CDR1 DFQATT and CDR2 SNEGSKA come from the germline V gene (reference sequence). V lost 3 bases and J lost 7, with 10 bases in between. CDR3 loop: CSASRLPQPQHF. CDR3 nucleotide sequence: TGCAGTGCTAGTAGGTTACCCCAGCCCCAGCATTTT.

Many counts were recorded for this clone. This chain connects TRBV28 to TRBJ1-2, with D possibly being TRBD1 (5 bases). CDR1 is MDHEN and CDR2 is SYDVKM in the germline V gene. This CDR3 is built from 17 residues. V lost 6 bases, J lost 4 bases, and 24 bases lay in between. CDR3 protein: CASSLRVWGGGGYGYTF. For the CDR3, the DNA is TGTGCCAGCAGCCTCAGGGTTTGGGGGGGGGGAGGCTATGGCTACACCTTC.

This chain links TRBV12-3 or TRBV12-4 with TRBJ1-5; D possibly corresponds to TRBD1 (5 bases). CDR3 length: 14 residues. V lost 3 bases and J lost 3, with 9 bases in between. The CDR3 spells CASSFQGDNQPQHF. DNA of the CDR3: TGTGCCAGCAGTTTTCAAGGGGACAATCAGCCCCAGCATTTT.

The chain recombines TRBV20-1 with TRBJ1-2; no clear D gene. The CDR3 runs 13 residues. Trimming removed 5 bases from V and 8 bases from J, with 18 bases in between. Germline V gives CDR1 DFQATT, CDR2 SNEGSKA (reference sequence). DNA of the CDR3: TGCAGTGCTGCTAAGACCCCAGAAAGCGGCTACACCTTC. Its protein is CSAAKTPESGYTF.

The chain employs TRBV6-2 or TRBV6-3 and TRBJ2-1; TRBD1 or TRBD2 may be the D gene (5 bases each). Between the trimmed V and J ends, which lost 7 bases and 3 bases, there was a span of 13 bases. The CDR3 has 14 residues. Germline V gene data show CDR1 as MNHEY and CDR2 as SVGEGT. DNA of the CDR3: TGTGCCAGCATACGGGACCCGAGCTACAATGAGCAGTTCTTC. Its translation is CASIRDPSYNEQFF.

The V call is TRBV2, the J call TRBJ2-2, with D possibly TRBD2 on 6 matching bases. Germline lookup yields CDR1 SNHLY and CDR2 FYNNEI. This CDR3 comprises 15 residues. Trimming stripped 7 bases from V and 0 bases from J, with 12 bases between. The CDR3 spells CASIGEATNTGELFF. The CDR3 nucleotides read TGTGCCAGCATTGGGGAGGCGACGAACACCGGGGAGCTGTTTTTT.

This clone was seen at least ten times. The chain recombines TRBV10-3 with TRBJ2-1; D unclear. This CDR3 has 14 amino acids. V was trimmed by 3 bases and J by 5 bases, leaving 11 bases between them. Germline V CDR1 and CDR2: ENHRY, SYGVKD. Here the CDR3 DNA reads TGTGCCATCAGTGACTCCGGGCCCCACAATGAGCAGTTCTTC. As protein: CAISDSGPHNEQFF.

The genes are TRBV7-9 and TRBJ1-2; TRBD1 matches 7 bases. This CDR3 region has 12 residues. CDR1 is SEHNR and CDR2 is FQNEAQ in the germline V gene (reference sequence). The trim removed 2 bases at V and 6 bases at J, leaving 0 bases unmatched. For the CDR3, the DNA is TGTGCCAGCAGCTTAACAGGGGATGGCTACACCTTC. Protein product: CASSLTGDGYTF. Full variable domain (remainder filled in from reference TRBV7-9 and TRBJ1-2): DTGVSQNPRHKITKRGQNVTFRCDPISEHNRLYWYRQTLGQGPEFLTYFQNEAQLEKSRLLSDRFSAERPKGSFSTLEIQRTEQGDSAMYLCASSLTGDGYTFGSGTRLTVV.

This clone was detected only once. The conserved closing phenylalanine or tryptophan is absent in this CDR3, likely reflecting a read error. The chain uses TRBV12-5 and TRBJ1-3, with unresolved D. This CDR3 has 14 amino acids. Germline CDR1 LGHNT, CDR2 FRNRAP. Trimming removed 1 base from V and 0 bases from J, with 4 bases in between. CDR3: CASGLGVSGNTIYI. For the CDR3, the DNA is TGTGCTAGTGGTTTGGGGGTCTCTGGAAACACCATATATATT.

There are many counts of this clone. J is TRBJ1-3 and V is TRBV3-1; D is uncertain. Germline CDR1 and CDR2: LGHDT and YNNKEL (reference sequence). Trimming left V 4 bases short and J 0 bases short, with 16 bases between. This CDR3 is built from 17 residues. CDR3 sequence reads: CASSPPPGESSGNTIYF. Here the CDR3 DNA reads TGTGCCAGCAGCCCGCCTCCCGGAGAGAGCTCTGGAAACACCATATATTTT.

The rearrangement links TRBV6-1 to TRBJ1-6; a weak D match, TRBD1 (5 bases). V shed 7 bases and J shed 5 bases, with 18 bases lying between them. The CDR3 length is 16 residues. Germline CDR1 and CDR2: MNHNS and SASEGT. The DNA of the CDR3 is TGTGCCAGCACCCCAAGTGGGGCAGCCGATAATTCACCCCTCCACTTT. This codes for CASTPSGAADNSPLHF.

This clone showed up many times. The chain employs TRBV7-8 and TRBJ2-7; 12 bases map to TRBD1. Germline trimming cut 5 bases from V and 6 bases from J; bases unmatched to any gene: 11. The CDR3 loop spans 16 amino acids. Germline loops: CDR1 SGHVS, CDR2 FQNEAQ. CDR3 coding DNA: TGTGCCAGCAGCATCCTTACCGGGACAGGGGGCTTCGAGCAGTACTTC. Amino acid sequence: CASSILTGTGGFEQYF.